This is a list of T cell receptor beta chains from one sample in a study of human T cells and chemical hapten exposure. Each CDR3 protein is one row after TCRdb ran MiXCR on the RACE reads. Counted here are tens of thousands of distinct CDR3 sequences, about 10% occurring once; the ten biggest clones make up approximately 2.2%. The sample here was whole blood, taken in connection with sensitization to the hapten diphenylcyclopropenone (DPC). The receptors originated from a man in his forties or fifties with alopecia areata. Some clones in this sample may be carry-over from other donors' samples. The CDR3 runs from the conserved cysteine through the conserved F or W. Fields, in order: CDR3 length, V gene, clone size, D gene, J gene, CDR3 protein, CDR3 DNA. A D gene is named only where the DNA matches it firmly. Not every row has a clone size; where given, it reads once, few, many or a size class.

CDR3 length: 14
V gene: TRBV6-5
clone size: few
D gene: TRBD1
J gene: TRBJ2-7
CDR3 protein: CASSEQGFNHEQYF
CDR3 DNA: TGTGCCAGCAGTGAACAGGGGTTTAACCACGAGCAGTACTTC

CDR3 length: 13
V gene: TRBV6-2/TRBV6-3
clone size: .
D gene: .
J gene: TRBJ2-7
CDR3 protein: CASSYGQGLRQYF
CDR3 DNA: TGTGCCAGCAGTTACGGGCAGGGCCTACGGCAGTACTTC

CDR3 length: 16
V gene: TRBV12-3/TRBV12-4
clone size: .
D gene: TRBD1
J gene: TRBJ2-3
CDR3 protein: CASSLGDRGASDTQYF
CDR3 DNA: TGTGCCAGCAGTTTGGGAGACAGGGGAGCTTCGGATACGCAGTATTTT

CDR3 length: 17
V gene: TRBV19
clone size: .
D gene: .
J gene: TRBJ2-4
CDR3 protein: CASSGFVGANAKNIQYF
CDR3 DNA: TGTGCCAGTAGTGGTTTTGTGGGCGCAAACGCCAAAAACATTCAGTACTTC

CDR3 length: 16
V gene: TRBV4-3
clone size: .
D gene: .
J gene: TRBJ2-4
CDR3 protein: CASSQATGKTKNIQYF
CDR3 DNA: TGCGCCAGCAGCCAAGCGACGGGGAAGACCAAAAACATTCAGTACTTC

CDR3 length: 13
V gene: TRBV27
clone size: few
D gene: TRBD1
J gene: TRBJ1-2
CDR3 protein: CASRGTGVRGYTF
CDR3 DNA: TGTGCCAGCAGGGGGACAGGGGTAAGAGGCTACACCTTC

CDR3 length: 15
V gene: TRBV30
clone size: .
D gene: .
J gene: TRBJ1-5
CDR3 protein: CAWSGGTLSNQPQHF
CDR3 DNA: TGTGCCTGGAGTGGCGGGACACTTAGCAATCAGCCCCAGCATTTT

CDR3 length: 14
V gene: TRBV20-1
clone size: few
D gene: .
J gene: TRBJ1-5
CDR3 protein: CSATLPEGNQPQHF
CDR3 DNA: TGCAGTGCTACCCTCCCGGAGGGGAATCAGCCCCAGCATTTT

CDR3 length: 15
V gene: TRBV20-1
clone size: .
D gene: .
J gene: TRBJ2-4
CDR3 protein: CSARVIGKAKNIQYF
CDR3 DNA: TGCAGTGCTAGAGTTATTGGAAAGGCCAAAAACATTCAGTACTTC

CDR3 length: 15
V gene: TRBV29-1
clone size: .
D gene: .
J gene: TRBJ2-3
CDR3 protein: CSTAGGQQTTDTQYF
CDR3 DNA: TGCAGCACAGCCGGGGGTCAGCAGACTACAGATACGCAGTATTTT

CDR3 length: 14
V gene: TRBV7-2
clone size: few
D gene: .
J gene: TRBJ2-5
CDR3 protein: CASSPSRSQETQYF
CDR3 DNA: TGTGCCAGCAGCCCTTCTAGAAGCCAGGAGACCCAGTACTTC

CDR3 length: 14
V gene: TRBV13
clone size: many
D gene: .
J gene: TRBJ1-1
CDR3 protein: CASSSLGGRAEAFF
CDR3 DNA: TGTGCCAGCAGCTCACTCGGAGGTAGGGCCGAAGCTTTCTTT

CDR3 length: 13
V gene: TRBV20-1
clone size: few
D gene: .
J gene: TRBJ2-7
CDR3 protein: CSALGTGTYEQYF
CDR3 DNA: TGCAGTGCGCTAGGGACGGGAACCTACGAGCAGTACTTC

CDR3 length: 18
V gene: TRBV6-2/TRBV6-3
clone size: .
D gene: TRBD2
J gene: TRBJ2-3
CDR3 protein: CASSYSSSGRTVADTQYF
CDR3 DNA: TGTGCCAGCAGTTACTCGTCTAGCGGGAGGACGGTTGCAGATACGCAGTATTTT

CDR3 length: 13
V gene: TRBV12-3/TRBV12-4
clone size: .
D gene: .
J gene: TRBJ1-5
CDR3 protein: CASSFDSNQPQHF
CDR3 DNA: TGTGCCAGCAGTTTCGACAGCAATCAGCCCCAGCATTTT

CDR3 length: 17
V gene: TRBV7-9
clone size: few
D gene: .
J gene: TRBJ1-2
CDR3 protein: CASSHPGRLMGRYGYTF
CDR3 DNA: TGTGCCAGCAGCCATCCCGGACGTTTAATGGGTCGCTATGGCTACACCTTC

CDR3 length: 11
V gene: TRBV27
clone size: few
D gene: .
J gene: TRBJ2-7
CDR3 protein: CASYGNAEQYF
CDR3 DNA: TGTGCCAGCTATGGGAACGCCGAGCAGTACTTC

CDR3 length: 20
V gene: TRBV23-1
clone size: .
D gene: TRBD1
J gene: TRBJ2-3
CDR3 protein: CASSYPGQGAGRRETDTQYF
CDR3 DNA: TGCGCCAGCAGCTATCCGGGACAGGGGGCTGGTCGGCGGGAGACAGATACGCAGTATTTT

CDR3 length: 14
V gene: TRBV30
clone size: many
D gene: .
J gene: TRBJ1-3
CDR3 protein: CAWNTGLSGNTIYF
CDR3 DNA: TGTGCCTGGAATACCGGGCTCTCTGGAAACACCATATATTTT

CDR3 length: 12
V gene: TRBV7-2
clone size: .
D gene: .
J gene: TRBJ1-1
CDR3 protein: CASSLEVGEAFF
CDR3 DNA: TGTGCCAGCAGCTTAGAAGTCGGTGAAGCTTTCTTT

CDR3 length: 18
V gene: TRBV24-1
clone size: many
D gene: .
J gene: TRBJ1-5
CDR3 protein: CATSLITRGNYINQPQHF
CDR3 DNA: TGTGCCACCAGCCTTATTACTCGAGGGAACTATATCAATCAGCCCCAGCATTTT

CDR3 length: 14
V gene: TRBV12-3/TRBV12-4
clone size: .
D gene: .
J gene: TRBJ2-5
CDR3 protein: CASTLGGYQETQYF
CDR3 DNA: TGTGCCAGCACCCTTGGGGGGTACCAAGAGACCCAGTACTTC

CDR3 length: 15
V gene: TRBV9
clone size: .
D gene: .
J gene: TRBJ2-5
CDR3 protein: CASSVGGAQGETQYF
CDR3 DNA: TGTGCCAGCAGCGTAGGGGGGGCTCAAGGAGAGACCCAGTACTTC

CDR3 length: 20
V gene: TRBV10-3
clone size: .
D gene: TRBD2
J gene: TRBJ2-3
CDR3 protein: CAISTLPGLAGGGATDTQYF
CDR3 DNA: TGTGCCATCAGTACCTTACCGGGACTAGCGGGAGGGGGGGCCACAGATACGCAGTATTTT

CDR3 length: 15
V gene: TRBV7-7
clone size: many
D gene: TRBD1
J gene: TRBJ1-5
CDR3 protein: CASSPGTGPNQPQHF
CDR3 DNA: TGTGCTAGCAGCCCGGGGACAGGCCCCAATCAGCCCCAGCATTTT

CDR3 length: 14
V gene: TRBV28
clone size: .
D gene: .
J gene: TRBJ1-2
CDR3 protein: CASSIEIAANGYTF
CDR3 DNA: TGTGCCAGCAGCATCGAAATTGCCGCGAATGGCTACACCTTC

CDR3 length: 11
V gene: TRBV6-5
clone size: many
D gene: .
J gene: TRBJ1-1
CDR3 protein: CASSSGTEAFF
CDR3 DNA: TGTGCCAGCAGTTCGGGAACTGAAGCTTTCTTT

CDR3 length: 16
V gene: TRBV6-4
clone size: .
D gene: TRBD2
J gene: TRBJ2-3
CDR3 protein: CASSDPLAGYHRYAVF
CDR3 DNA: TGTGCCAGCAGTGACCCATTAGCGGGATACCACAGATACGCAGTATTT

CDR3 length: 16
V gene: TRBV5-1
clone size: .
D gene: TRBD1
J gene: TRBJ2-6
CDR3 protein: CASSSTGLSGANVLTF
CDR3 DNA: TGCGCCAGCAGCTCGACAGGGCTCTCTGGGGCCAACGTCCTGACTTTC

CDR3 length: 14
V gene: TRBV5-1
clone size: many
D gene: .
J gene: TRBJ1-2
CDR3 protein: CASSTLQGPYGYTF
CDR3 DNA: TGCGCCAGCAGCACGCTCCAAGGCCCTTATGGCTACACCTTC

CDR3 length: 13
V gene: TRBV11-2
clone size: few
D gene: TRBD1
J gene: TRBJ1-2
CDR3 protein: CASSPDRGFGYTF
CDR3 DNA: TGTGCCAGCAGCCCCGACAGGGGATTCGGCTACACCTTC

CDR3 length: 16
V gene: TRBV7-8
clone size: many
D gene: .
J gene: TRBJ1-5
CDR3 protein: CASSSNRISSNQPQHF
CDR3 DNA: TGTGCCAGCAGCTCCAACAGGATATCCAGCAATCAGCCCCAGCATTTT

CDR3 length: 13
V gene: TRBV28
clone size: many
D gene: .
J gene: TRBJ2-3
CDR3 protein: CASSFRGTDTQYF
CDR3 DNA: TGTGCCAGCAGTTTTAGGGGCACAGATACGCAGTATTTT

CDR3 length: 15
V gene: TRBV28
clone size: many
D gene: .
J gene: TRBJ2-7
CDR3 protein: CASSFTGTYSYEQYF
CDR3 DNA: TGTGCCAGCAGTTTCACCGGGACATACTCCTACGAGCAGTACTTC

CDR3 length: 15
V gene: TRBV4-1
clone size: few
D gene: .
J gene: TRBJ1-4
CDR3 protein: CASSGPGRTNEKLFF
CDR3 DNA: TGCGCCAGCAGCGGGCCAGGACGGACTAATGAAAAACTGTTTTTT

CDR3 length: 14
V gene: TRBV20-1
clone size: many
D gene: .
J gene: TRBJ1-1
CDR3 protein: CSARSIHGGTEAFF
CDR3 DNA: TGCAGTGCTAGATCGATACATGGGGGCACTGAAGCTTTCTTT

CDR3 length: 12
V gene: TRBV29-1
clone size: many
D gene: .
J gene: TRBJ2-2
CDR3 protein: CSVEKPAGELFF
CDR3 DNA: TGCAGCGTCGAGAAGCCGGCCGGGGAGCTGTTTTTT

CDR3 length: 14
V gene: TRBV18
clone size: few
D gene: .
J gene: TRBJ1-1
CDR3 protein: CASSPQEGDLEAFF
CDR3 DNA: TGTGCCAGCTCACCACAAGAAGGGGACCTTGAAGCTTTCTTT

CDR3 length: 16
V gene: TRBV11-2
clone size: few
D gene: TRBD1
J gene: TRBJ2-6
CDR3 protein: CASSLEQGAGANVLTF
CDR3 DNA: TGTGCCAGCAGCTTAGAACAGGGGGCTGGGGCCAACGTCCTGACTTTC

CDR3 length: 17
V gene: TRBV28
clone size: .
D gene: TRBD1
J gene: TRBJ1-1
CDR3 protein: CASSLRQGRWRNTEAFF
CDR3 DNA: TGTGCCAGCAGTTTAAGACAGGGGCGATGGAGGAACACTGAAGCTTTCTTT